These T cell receptor beta chains were read from a single sample in a study of T cells in localized non-small cell lung cancer. Some clones are missing from TCRdb's copy, which holds only in-frame ones; the method was immunoSEQ multiplex PCR. The table includes roughly 67,000 clones, 84% detected once. Sequences were derived from peripheral blood, sampled before any cancer treatment. These receptors were taken from a female donor aged 60 or older with stage I lung adenocarcinoma. The CDR3 runs from the conserved cysteine through the conserved F or W. A D gene is named only where the DNA matches it firmly. Clone size is given for some rows only: seen once, a few or many times, or a class if the clone is expanded.

cdr3_nt	cdr3_aa	v_call	d_call	clone_size	j_call
TGTGCTAGTGGTTTGGTACAGGGGAGGATTCGGTTGGACTATGGCTACACCTTC	CASGLVQGRIRLDYGYTF	TRBV12-5	TRBD1	NA	TRBJ1-2
TGTGCCAGCAGTGCTATAGGCACGTATGGCGGGGAGCTGTTTTTT	CASSAIGTYGGELFF	TRBV2	NA	NA	TRBJ2-2
TGTGCCAGCAGCGCGGGACAGCCTTCACCCCTCCACTTT	CASSAGQPSPLHF	TRBV9	TRBD1	NA	TRBJ1-6
TGCAGCGTTGAATTTGGGGAGGCAGAGACCCAGTACTTC	CSVEFGEAETQYF	TRBV29-1	NA	NA	TRBJ2-5
TGTGCCAGCAGTGAATCCGGGACAGGGGACGAAGATACGCAGTATTTT	CASSESGTGDEDTQYF	TRBV6-1	TRBD1	NA	TRBJ2-3
TGTGCCAGCAGCTTAGAAGGAGGCAGGGGATCTGAAGCTTTCTTT	CASSLEGGRGSEAFF	TRBV7-6	NA	once	TRBJ1-1
TGTGCCACCAGCAGAGTTCAGCGAGGAGGCAATCAGCCCCAGCATTTT	CATSRVQRGGNQPQHF	TRBV15	NA	NA	TRBJ1-5
TGTGCCAGCAGCCCCCAGCAACCCGGGACCTCGCTCGAGCAGTACTTC	CASSPQQPGTSLEQYF	TRBV7-6	NA	once	TRBJ2-7
TGTGCCAGCAGTCTGAGTCATAGCAATCAGCCCCAGCATTTT	CASSLSHSNQPQHF	TRBV7-2	NA	NA	TRBJ1-5
TGTGCCAGCAGCTTGGCCGGTCCTCCAGGGAGCCGGGAGAACACTGAAGCTTTCTTT	CASSLAGPPGSRENTEAFF	TRBV5-6	NA	NA	TRBJ1-1
TGTGCCAGCAGCTTACTCCAAGGGGCCAATGAAAAACTGTTTTTT	CASSLLQGANEKLFF	TRBV13	NA	NA	TRBJ1-4
TGTGCCAGCAGTGAAAGAGCAGGTTTTCGGGAGCTGTTTTTT	CASSERAGFRELFF	TRBV2	NA	NA	TRBJ2-2
TGTGCCAGCAGCTTAGTAATAGCGGGTGGCACCGGGGAGCTGTTTTTT	CASSLVIAGGTGELFF	TRBV11-2	TRBD2	NA	TRBJ2-2